This entry lists 9 T cell receptor beta chains sequenced from one sample in a study of technical replicates of blood from several donors (dated by TCRdb to about 2017). Library method: the immunoSEQ multiplex PCR assay. This immuneACCESS table, as held by TCRdb, lists in-frame sequences with V and J called but not all clones. Of the missing ones, under half trace to an unresolved V gene in checked studies; the others have no known cause. In all, the sample holds roughly 80,000 clones, and about nine tenths of those were seen once. The leading ten clones occupy roughly 0.41% of the sample. Sequencing used T cells isolated from PBMCs. These receptor sequences come from a human donor in good health.

V is TRBV19 and J is TRBJ2-7; tentative D call: TRBD2 (6 bases). V was pared by 10 bases and J by 2 bases, with 18 bases between. Looked up from germline, CDR1 is LNHDA and CDR2 is SQIVND (reference sequence). The CDR3 consists of 14 residues. The CDR3 is CATSLAGPTYEQYF. In nucleotides, the CDR3 is TGTGCCACCAGTTTGGCGGGACCAACCTACGAGCAGTACTTC.

The chain has TRBV5-1 and TRBJ1-4; a possible D gene is TRBD1 (5 bases). This CDR3 is built from 14 residues. Trimming shortened V by 1 base and J by 4 bases, and 8 bases separated the two germline ends. Germline lookup yields CDR1 SGHRS and CDR2 YFSETQ. The CDR3 region is CASSLTGGNEKLFF. The CDR3 region has the DNA TGCGCCAGCAGCTTGACGGGGGGTAATGAAAAACTGTTTTTT.

This rearrangement joins TRBV27 to TRBJ1-2, with 8 positions matching TRBD1. Trimming at V came to 5 bases and at J to 4 bases, leaving 12 bases not matched to a gene. This CDR3 contains 16 residues. Germline CDR1 MNHEY, CDR2 SMNVEV (reference sequence). DNA of the CDR3: TGTGCCAGCAGTCCTAGCAGGGGGCGCTTATTCTATGGCTACACCTTC. This codes for CASSPSRGRLFYGYTF.

This sequence joins TRBV5-8 and TRBJ2-1; the D gene is possibly TRBD1 (6 bases). The CDR3 runs 14 residues. The germline V gene has CDR1 SGHTS and CDR2 YDEGEE. V was trimmed by 4 bases and J by 4 bases, leaving 12 bases between them. CDR3 sequence: CASSGNREYNEQFF. The DNA for the CDR3 is TGTGCCAGCAGCGGAAACAGGGAGTACAATGAGCAGTTCTTC.

The CDR3 nucleotides are TGTGCCAGCAGTTATAACAGGGTGAACACTGAAGCTTTCTTT. Encoded protein: CASSYNRVNTEAFF. The chain has TRBV27 and TRBJ1-1; possibly TRBD1 for D (6 bases). The V gene's germline CDR1 is MNHEY and CDR2 SMNVEV (reference sequence). V was clipped by 4 bases and J by 0 bases, with 9 bases between them. The CDR3 consists of 14 residues.

The CDR3 DNA reads TGTGCCAGCAGCTTACTCGGCGGGAGGGCCAACACAGATACGCAGTATTTT. Translating it yields CASSLLGGRANTDTQYF. J is TRBJ2-3 and V is TRBV7-2; 9 nucleotides agree with TRBD2. The CDR3 runs 17 residues. Germline assignment: CDR1 SGHTA and CDR2 FQGNSA. V lost 2 bases to trimming and J lost 2 bases; unmatched junction nucleotides: 8.

V and J are TRBV6-5 and TRBJ2-1; tentative D call: TRBD1 (6 bases). Per germline, CDR1 MNHEY and CDR2 SVGAGI. The CDR3 sequence is 12 residues long. V dropped 5 bases and J dropped 15 bases, with 17 bases sitting between them. In DNA, the CDR3 is TGTGCCAGCAGTCCCGGGACACTAAGTCTGTTCTTC. Protein sequence: CASSPGTLSLFF.

The V gene is TRBV4-2, the J gene TRBJ2-7; the D is unclear. Trimming took 0 bases from V and 0 from J, leaving 9 bases between them. CDR1 and CDR2 from the germline V gene are LGHNA and YNFKEQ. The length of the CDR3 is 15 residues. The CDR3 nucleotides are TGTGCCAGCAGCCAAGAGGCCATTTACTCCTACGAGCAGTACTTC. Amino acids: CASSQEAIYSYEQYF.

V is TRBV10-2 and J is TRBJ2-7; 7 nucleotides align to TRBD1. J lost 5 bases, V lost 7 bases, and 5 bases had no gene match. From germline, CDR1 is WSHSY and CDR2 SAAADI. The CDR3 has 12 residues. Written as DNA, the CDR3 is TGCGCCAGCAAGTTAGGGGGCAACGAGCAGTACTTC. Translation: CASKLGGNEQYF.